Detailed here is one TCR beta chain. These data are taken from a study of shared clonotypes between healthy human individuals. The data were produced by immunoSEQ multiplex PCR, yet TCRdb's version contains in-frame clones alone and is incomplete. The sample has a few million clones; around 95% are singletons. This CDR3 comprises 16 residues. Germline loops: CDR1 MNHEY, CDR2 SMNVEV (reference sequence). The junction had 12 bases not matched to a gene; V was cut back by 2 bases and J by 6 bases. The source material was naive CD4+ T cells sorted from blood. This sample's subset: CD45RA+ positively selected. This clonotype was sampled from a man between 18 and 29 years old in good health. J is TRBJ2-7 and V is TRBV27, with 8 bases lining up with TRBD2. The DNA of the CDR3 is TGTGCCAGCAGTTTAATTATTCCGGGACTAGGGGGCGAGCAGTACTTC. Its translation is CASSLIIPGLGGEQYF.